This T cell receptor (beta chain) was identified in a study of tumor-infiltrating lymphocytes in glioblastoma multiforme (TCRdb year 2017). Context from the whole study: To test whether intratumoral genomic heterogeneity fosters TIL diversity, the study jointly examined somatic mutations, TIL diversity and immune response activity.

A modified ARM-PCR protocol with multiple V-beta primers and a C-beta primer was used to build TCRB libraries from RNA via three nested multiplex PCR rounds. TCRB-specific cDNA was synthesized from 0.45 to 0.5 ug total RNA with ProtoScript II Reverse Transcriptase and a C-beta primer. No unique molecular identifiers were described for the TCRB libraries. In the third PCR, barcodes and adapters were added over approximately 25 cycles with Deep VentR (exo-) polymerase, after which 250-500 bp bands were gel purified. TCRB libraries were sequenced with 250 bp paired-end reads on an Illumina HiSeq 2500. Concerning the study's data processing: The reads were cleaned with Trimmomatic, merged with FLASH and assigned V, D and J segments with MiGEC before being analyzed in VDJtools. VDJtools was used to calculate the Shannon-Wiener diversity index, which quantified repertoire diversity. TCRdb reran the public reads through fastp at Q25 and MiXCR, keeping productive beta chains. Every distinct CDR3 protein forms one entry, paired with its most common genes and DNA. TCRdb's processing, not the authors', yielded these V and J calls. This sample is represented by around 33,000 distinct CDR3 sequences; roughly two thirds of them were singletons. The ten largest clones take up around 33% of the sample.

Turning to this clonotype: What antigen it recognizes has not been identified. No per-base quality is available; no much larger clone lies one base away.

Inclusive of the bounding cysteine and phenylalanine, the CDR3 is 14 residues long. Only the CDR3 part of the read is kept: 42 bases, read in frame from the first base. Trimming at the junction amounts to 5 bases on V and 5 bases on J, and the germline ends lie 18 bases apart. Looking up the germline V gene yields CDR1 SQVTM and CDR2 ANQGSEA. For each of the roughly 11 tumor samples, the AllPrep DNA/RNA mini kit was used to purify genomic DNA and total RNA simultaneously. OD 260/280 ratios above 1.9 and RNA integrity numbers above 6.5 were observed for all RNA. What the work shows at the level of the full study, not this receptor alone: Generalizability was limited because only one glioblastoma patient was included in the TCR and somatic mutation analysis. Because T cells carry unequal numbers of TCR transcripts, RNA-based TCR sequencing may distort clone frequencies. The authors noted that sorting T cells into functional subsets, which was not done in the study, would be a future improvement.

The source of this sequence is a male donor with glioblastoma. The sequence joins TRBV29-1 to TRBJ2-5, with no confidently assigned D gene. Sequenced input: brain tumor tissue. The CDR3: CSVRGKESMETQYF. The DNA is TGCAGCGTTCGTGGGAAGGAGTCGATGGAGACCCAGTACTTC.